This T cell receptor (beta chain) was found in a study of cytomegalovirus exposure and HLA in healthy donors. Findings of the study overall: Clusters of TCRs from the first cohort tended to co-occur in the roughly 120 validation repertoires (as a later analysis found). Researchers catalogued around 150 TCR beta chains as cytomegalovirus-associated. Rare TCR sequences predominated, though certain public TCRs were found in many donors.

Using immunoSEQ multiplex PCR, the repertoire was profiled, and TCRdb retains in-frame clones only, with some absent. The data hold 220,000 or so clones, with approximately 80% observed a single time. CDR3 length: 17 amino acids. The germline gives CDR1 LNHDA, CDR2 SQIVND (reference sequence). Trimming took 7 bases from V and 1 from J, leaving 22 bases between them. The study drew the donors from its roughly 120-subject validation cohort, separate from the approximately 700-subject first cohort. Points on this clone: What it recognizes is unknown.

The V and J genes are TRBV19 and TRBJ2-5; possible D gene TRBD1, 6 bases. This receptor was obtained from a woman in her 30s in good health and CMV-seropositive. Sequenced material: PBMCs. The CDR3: CASTPAWTVSAQETQYF. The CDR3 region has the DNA TGTGCCAGTACCCCAGCCTGGACAGTTTCGGCCCAAGAGACCCAGTACTTC.